Following are 30 T cell receptor beta chains from one sample sequenced in a study of vaccination and CD4 T cells after COVID-19. Described treatment: roughly nine-day PBMC culture with coronavirus spike peptide pools or control peptides (ViraFEST assay). No antigen is known for these receptors. Oncomine TCR Beta short-read sequencing was applied to DNA from cultured CD4+ T cells. In TCRdb, the PCR reads were re-called with MiXCR into one record per CDR3 protein. The table lists roughly 13,000 distinct CDR3 sequences, around 64% of them singletons, with 15% to 20% in the top ten. The sequenced sample consisted of CD4+ T cells from blood, cultured in vitro. These receptors originate from a human donor who had recovered from COVID-19.

The chain employs TRBV7-2 and TRBJ1-6; a weak D match, TRBD1 (6 bases). The germline V gene encodes CDR1 SGHTA and CDR2 FQGNSA. This CDR3 has 13 amino acids. The V and J ends lost 8 bases and 6 bases respectively, with 11 bases between them. CDR3 bases: TGTGCCAGCCGTCTGGACAGTAATTCACCCCTCCACTTT. As protein: CASRLDSNSPLHF.

V is TRBV6-1 and J is TRBJ1-5; D might be TRBD1 (6 bases). V was cut by 8 bases and J by 2 bases, with 7 bases left in between. CDR3 length equals 12 residues. Looked up from germline, CDR1 is MNHNS and CDR2 is SASEGT. CDR3 residues: CASRTGNQPQHF. DNA of the CDR3: TGTGCCAGCCGGACAGGCAATCAGCCCCAGCATTTT.

The chain links TRBV2 to TRBJ2-7, with a weak D call TRBD2 (7 bases). The V gene's germline CDR1 is SNHLY and CDR2 FYNNEI. The CDR3 is 16 residues long. As DNA, the CDR3 is TGTGCTACACGGAGGGGGGGACAAAAAGCAACCTACGAGCAGTACTTC. Translating it yields CATRRGGQKATYEQYF.

This chain links TRBV29-1 with TRBJ1-4, with TRBD1 matching over 8 bases. The CDR3 consists of 15 residues. Germline CDR1 and CDR2: SQVTM and ANQGSEA. Trimming cost V 4 bases and J 6 bases; bases outside gene matches: 10. This CDR3 reads CSVAAGGQVHEKLFF. DNA of the CDR3: TGCAGCGTTGCCGCCGGGGGACAGGTGCATGAAAAACTGTTTTTT.

This clonotype was seen more than once but under ten times. The chain is built from TRBV12-3 or TRBV12-4 and TRBJ1-6; D gene unclear. The CDR3 spans 13 residues. The V end lost 6 bases, the J end lost 0 bases, and 3 bases lay between the germline ends. CDR3 loop: CASSSSYNSPLHF. The CDR3 DNA reads as TGTGCCAGCAGCAGCTCCTATAATTCACCCCTCCACTTT.

In its sample, this clonotype was seen a few times. The V call is TRBV20-1, the J call TRBJ2-6, with a weak D call TRBD1 (6 bases). CDR1 DFQATT and CDR2 SNEGSKA come from the germline V gene (reference sequence). Trimming shortened V by 5 bases and J by 2 bases, and 13 bases separated the two germline ends. The CDR3 has 15 amino acids. CDR3 sequence (DNA): TGCAGTGCTGATTTTGGGGGCGCTGGGGCCAACGTCCTGACTTTC. Protein sequence: CSADFGGAGANVLTF.

The chain couples TRBV20-1 to TRBJ1-2, with D unclear. The CDR3 has 13 amino acids. Per the germline V gene, CDR1 is DFQATT and CDR2 is SNEGSKA (reference sequence). The germline V and J ends were trimmed by 0 bases and 4 bases, with 9 bases remaining between them. The CDR3 DNA sequence: TGCAGTGCTAGAGAATCGGGAAGCTATGGCTACACCTTC. Translated, it gives CSARESGSYGYTF.

The CDR3 coding sequence is TGTGCCAGCAGCCAGGGACAGGCTTCCGATACGCAGTATTTT. Protein sequence: CASSQGQASDTQYF. The chain carries TRBV11-3 and TRBJ2-3, with 8 bases aligning to TRBD1. The CDR3 runs to 14 residues. Trimming cost V 5 bases and J 6 bases; bases outside gene matches: 7. Germline V gene data show CDR1 as SGHNT and CDR2 as YENEEA. Full variable domain (missing parts from reference TRBV11-3 and TRBJ2-3): EAGVVQSPRYKIIEKKQPVAFWCNPISGHNTLYWYLQNLGQGPELLIRYENEEAVDDSQLPKDRFSAERLKGVDSTLKIQPAELGDSAVYLCASSQGQASDTQYFGPGTRLTVL.

The chain couples TRBV6-5 to TRBJ1-6; D gene uncertain. V gave up 0 bases and J gave up 5 bases, with 11 bases separating them. There are 16 residues in the CDR3. The germline V gene encodes CDR1 MNHEY and CDR2 SVGAGI. CDR3 DNA sequence: TGTGCCAGCAGTTACTCTTCACTTACCAATAATTCACCCCTCCACTTT. Translating gives CASSYSSLTNNSPLHF.

The rearrangement joins TRBV12-3 or TRBV12-4 to TRBJ2-3, with 8 bases aligning to TRBD2. The CDR3 extends over 15 amino acids. The V and J ends lost 3 bases and 0 bases, in that order; junction bases with no gene match: 2. Written as DNA, the CDR3 is TGTGCCAGCAGTTTGGCTAGCGGGAGCACAGATACGCAGTATTTT. The encoded protein is CASSLASGSTDTQYF.

The chain employs TRBV2 and TRBJ1-1; D unclear. Germline V gives CDR1 SNHLY, CDR2 FYNNEI. Trimming removed 4 bases from V and 3 bases from J, with 3 bases in between. This CDR3 is built from 11 residues. The CDR3 loop is CASSGYTEAFF. The DNA for the CDR3 is TGTGCCAGCAGTGGGTACACTGAAGCTTTCTTT. Based on the CDR3 plus reference TRBV2 and TRBJ1-1, the full variable domain is EPEVTQTPSHQVTQMGQEVILRCVPISNHLYFYWYRQILGQKVEFLVSFYNNEISEKSEIFDDQFSVERPDGSNFTLKIRSTKLEDSAMYFCASSGYTEAFFGQGTRLTVV.

This chain connects TRBV6-7 to TRBJ1-1; D uncertain. TRBV6-7 is an ORF, and what it does is uncertain. Trimming cost V 0 bases and J 0 bases, with 17 bases left between them. The CDR3 totals 18 residues. The CDR3 sequence is CASSYSSPEGSMNTEAFF. The CDR3 DNA sequence: TGTGCCAGCAGTTACTCCTCCCCCGAGGGCAGTATGAACACTGAAGCTTTCTTT.

The V call is TRBV30, the J call TRBJ1-2; a weak D match, TRBD1 (5 bases). Germline V gene sequence: CDR1 GTSNPN, CDR2 SVGIG (reference sequence). Trimming removed 0 bases from V and 4 bases from J, with 9 bases in between. The CDR3 extends over 13 amino acids. The CDR3 coding sequence is TGTGCCTGGAGTGTGTTTGACAGCTATGGCTACACCTTC. As protein: CAWSVFDSYGYTF.

In this sample, this clonotype turned up once. The CDR3 spells CASSLAVGVAGELFF. CDR3 nucleotide sequence: TGCGCCAGCAGCTTGGCCGTGGGGGTCGCGGGGGAGCTGTTTTTT. The chain is built from TRBV5-1 and TRBJ2-2; D may match TRBD1 or TRBD2 (5 bases each). CDR1 SGHRS and CDR2 YFSETQ come from the germline V gene. V shed 0 bases and J shed 8 bases, with 14 bases lying between them. The CDR3 length is 15 residues.

V gene TRBV5-1 combines with J gene TRBJ2-3; 7 bases agree with TRBD1. CDR3 length equals 15 residues. Per the germline V gene, CDR1 is SGHRS and CDR2 is YFSETQ. J lost 5 bases, V lost 0 bases, and 6 bases had no gene match. The CDR3 DNA is TGCGCCAGCAGCTTGGGTACAGGGGAAAGAGATACGCAGTATTTT. Amino acid sequence: CASSLGTGERDTQYF. Combining the CDR3 with reference TRBV5-1 and TRBJ2-3 gives the whole variable domain KAGVTQTPRYLIKTRGQQVTLSCSPISGHRSVSWYQQTPGQGLQFLFEYFSETQRNKGNFPGRFSGRQFSNSRSEMNVSTLELGDSALYLCASSLGTGERDTQYFGPGTRLTVL.

This clonotype was seen a single time. This sequence joins TRBV7-9 and TRBJ1-3; D not certain. Per germline, CDR1 SEHNR and CDR2 FQNEAQ (reference sequence). This CDR3 contains 16 residues. V lost 0 bases to trimming and J lost 0 bases, with 9 bases between them. The DNA of the CDR3 is TGTGCCAGCAGCTTAGCCGACGCCGGCTCTGGAAACACCATATATTTT. The encoded protein is CASSLADAGSGNTIYF.

This chain uses TRBV5-1 with TRBJ2-5, with 10 bases identical to TRBD1. Germline V gene sequence: CDR1 SGHRS, CDR2 YFSETQ. The V segment lost 4 bases and the J segment 5 bases; nucleotides outside the gene matches: 8. CDR3 size: 15 residues. Here the CDR3 reads CASSPRQGARETQYF. Here the CDR3 DNA reads TGCGCCAGCAGCCCTAGACAGGGGGCGAGGGAGACCCAGTACTTC.

This chain links TRBV7-2 with TRBJ1-1; maybe TRBD1 (5 bases). The germline V and J ends were trimmed by 2 bases and 8 bases, with 15 bases remaining between them. Per germline, CDR1 SGHTA and CDR2 FQGNSA. CDR3 length: 14 residues. CDR3 sequence (DNA): TGTGCCAGCAGCTTACCTCTCCGGGACGGGGAAGCTTTCTTT. It codes for CASSLPLRDGEAFF.

The CDR3, as DNA: TGTGCCAGCAGTTTATATAGAGCGGGAGGGCCAGATACGCAGTATTTT. It yields the protein CASSLYRAGGPDTQYF. The J gene is TRBJ2-3, the V gene TRBV27; 10 bases fit TRBD2. The CDR3 runs 16 residues. CDR1 MNHEY and CDR2 SMNVEV come from the germline V gene (reference sequence). V shed 1 base, J shed 4 bases, and the junction held 5 bases outside the gene matches.

The V and J genes are TRBV6-2 or TRBV6-3 and TRBJ2-2; TRBD1 aligns across 7 bases. This CDR3 is built from 16 residues. Per the germline V gene, CDR1 is MNHEY and CDR2 is SVGEGT. V shed 5 bases, J shed 3 bases, and the junction held 9 bases outside the gene matches. The CDR3, as DNA: TGTGCCAGCAGTCGACAGGGTATGGCGTACACCGGGGAGCTGTTTTTT. Translated, it gives CASSRQGMAYTGELFF.

The genes are TRBV7-2 and TRBJ1-1; D call uncertain. Germline CDR1 SGHTA, CDR2 FQGNSA. V lost 6 bases, J lost 3 bases, and 14 bases lay in between. The CDR3 has 14 amino acids. CDR3 DNA sequence: TGTGCCAGCAGTTGGCGAGCCAAGGACACTGAAGCTTTCTTT. It specifies CASSWRAKDTEAFF.

CDR3 sequence reads: CASSFRGQATYEQYF. CDR3 nucleotide sequence: TGTGCCAGCAGCTTTCGGGGACAGGCAACCTACGAGCAGTACTTC. The chain couples TRBV7-9 to TRBJ2-7; TRBD1 matches at 8 bases. This CDR3 has 15 amino acids. V dropped 3 bases and J dropped 2; count of bases not matched to a gene: 6. Germline CDR1 and CDR2: SEHNR and FQNEAQ (reference sequence).

The chain has TRBV27 and TRBJ2-2, with D possibly matching TRBD2 (5 bases). The CDR3 runs 12 residues. V was trimmed by 8 bases and J by 8 bases, leaving 12 bases between them. Germline CDR1 MNHEY, CDR2 SMNVEV (reference sequence). The CDR3 region is CASALEGGELFF. DNA for the CDR3: TGTGCCAGCGCCTTAGAGGGTGGGGAGCTGTTTTTT.

This clonotype has only a few counts. Because the CDR3's place on the DNA is in doubt, the DNA is left out and the CDR3 is given as listed by TCRdb. The chain combines TRBV7-5 with TRBJ1-1; TRBD1, the table's D call, was not compared with the DNA. TRBV7-5 is listed as a pseudogene. Counting both end residues, the CDR3 totals 17 amino acids. CDR3 amino acids: CISVPEGRTGVGTEAFF.

J is TRBJ2-2 and V is TRBV19; 8 nucleotides match TRBD1. The V gene's germline CDR1 is LNHDA and CDR2 SQIVND (reference sequence). The V and J ends lost 4 bases and 9 bases, in that order; junction bases with no gene match: 4. CDR3 length: 13 amino acids. CDR3 region: CASSKTGGWELFF. The DNA for the CDR3 is TGTGCCAGTAGTAAAACAGGGGGTTGGGAGCTGTTTTTT.

This clonotype was seen a few times. V usage is TRBV28 and J usage is TRBJ1-5, with 11 bases aligning to TRBD1. Germline CDR1 reads MDHEN; CDR2 reads SYDVKM. V shed 6 bases and J 3 bases; nucleotides not matched to a gene: 10. The CDR3 is made up of 17 amino acids. This CDR3 reads CASSRWTGGSVNQPQHF. CDR3 nucleotides: TGTGCCAGCAGCCGATGGACAGGGGGCAGTGTCAATCAGCCCCAGCATTTT.

V usage is TRBV7-2 and J usage is TRBJ2-3; 10 bases fit TRBD2. CDR1 and CDR2 (germline): SGHTA, FQGNSA. CDR3 length: 15 residues. The V and J ends lost 5 bases and 2 bases, in that order; junction bases with no gene match: 4. CDR3 sequence (DNA): TGTGCCAGCAGCGTTAGCGGGGGGTACACAGATACGCAGTATTTT. It specifies CASSVSGGYTDTQYF.

About this clonotype: Given the absence of the conserved phenylalanine or tryptophan at the CDR3 end, a read error is likely. CDR3 in DNA: TGTGCCAGCAGTCCACAGCTAAACTATGGCTACACCCTC. This codes for CASSPQLNYGYTL. This sequence joins TRBV28 and TRBJ1-2; D is uncertain. Deletions cut 5 bases from V and 2 bases from J, with 9 bases between. This CDR3 region has 13 residues. The V gene's germline CDR1 is MDHEN and CDR2 SYDVKM.

This clonotype was observed a handful of times. The genes are TRBV6-2 or TRBV6-3 and TRBJ2-7; 9 bases fit TRBD2. CDR1 is MNHEY and CDR2 is SVGEGT in the germline V gene. J lost 6 bases, V lost 2 bases, and 5 bases had no gene match. The CDR3 consists of 14 residues. The CDR3 protein is CASSYLLAGLEQYF. In DNA form, the CDR3 reads TGTGCCAGCAGTTACCTTCTAGCGGGGCTCGAGCAGTACTTC.

The V call is TRBV20-1, the J call TRBJ1-2; D unresolved. V lost 4 bases to trimming and J lost 3 bases, with 6 bases between them. The CDR3 is 11 residues long. CDR1 is DFQATT, CDR2 SNEGSKA, per germline (reference sequence). The CDR3: CSAKIDYGYTF. Written as DNA, the CDR3 is TGCAGTGCTAAAATTGACTATGGCTACACCTTC.